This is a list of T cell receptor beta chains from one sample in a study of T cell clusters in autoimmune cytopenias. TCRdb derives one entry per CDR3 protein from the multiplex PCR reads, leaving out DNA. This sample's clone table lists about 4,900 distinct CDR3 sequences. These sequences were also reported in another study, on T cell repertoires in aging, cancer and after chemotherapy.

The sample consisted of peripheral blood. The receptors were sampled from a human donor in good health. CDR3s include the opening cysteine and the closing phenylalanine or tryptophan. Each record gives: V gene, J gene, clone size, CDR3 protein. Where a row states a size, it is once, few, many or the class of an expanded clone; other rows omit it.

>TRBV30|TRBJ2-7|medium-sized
CAWSGTSGWLQYF
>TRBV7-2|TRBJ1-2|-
CASSLAAVNYGYTF
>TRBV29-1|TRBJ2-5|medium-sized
CSVEGTGGYQETQYF
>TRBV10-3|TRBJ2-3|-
CAIRMESTDTQYF
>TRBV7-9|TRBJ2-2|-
CASSGSGRGAGELFF
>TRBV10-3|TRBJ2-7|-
CAISESGKEYEQYF
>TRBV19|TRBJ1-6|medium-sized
CASSTQGGNSPLHF
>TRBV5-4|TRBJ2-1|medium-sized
CASSWGPRNEQFF
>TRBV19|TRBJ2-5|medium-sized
CASSIGPGTGGRETQYF
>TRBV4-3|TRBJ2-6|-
CASSQGQGAGANVLTF
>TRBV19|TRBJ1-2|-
CASSISRNLYGYTF
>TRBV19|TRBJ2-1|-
CASSPRVSGGVWHEQFF
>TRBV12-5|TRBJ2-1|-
CASGPRSGENEQFF
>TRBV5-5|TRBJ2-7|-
CASTPRGGIYEQYF
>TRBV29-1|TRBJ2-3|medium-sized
CTIKNTDTQYF
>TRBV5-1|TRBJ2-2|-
CASTFAGGDTGELFF
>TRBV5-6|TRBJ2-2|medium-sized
CASSRDRNTGELFF
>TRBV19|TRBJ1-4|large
CASSIGAGKEKLFF
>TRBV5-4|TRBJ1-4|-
CASSPDRAVNEKLFF
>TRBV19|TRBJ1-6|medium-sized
CASSGWTDGNSPLHF
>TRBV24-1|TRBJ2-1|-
CATSDYREGEQFF
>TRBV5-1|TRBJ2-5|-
CASRSGLAGEGETQYF
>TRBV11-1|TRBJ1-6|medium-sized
CASSLAGSNSPLHF
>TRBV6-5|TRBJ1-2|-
CASTPTWGRAYGYTF
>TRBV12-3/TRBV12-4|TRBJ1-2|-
CASRDGVGYGYTF
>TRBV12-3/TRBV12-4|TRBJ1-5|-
CASSFRGRNQPQHF
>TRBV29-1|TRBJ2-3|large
CSVRNSGRATSTDTQYF
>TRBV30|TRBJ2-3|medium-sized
CAWSVLAGRLADTQYF
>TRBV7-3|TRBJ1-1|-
CASSLGGRGNTEAFF
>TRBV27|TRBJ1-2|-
CASTKTGANYGYTF
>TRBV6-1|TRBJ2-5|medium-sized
CASSEFGGQETQYF
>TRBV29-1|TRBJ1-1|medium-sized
CSVTFTGTANTEAFF
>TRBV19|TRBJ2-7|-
CAATEGRGRNYEQYF
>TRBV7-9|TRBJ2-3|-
CASSLDGVRGDTQYF
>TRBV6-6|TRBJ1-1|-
CASSPTGGTEAFF
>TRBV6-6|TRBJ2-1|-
CASRKGLAGLNEQFF
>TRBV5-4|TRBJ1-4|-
CASSLGGRNEKLFF
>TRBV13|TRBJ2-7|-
CASSGNLYNEQYF
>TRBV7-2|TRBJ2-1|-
CASSSEGQAYNEQFF
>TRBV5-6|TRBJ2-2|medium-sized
CASSSRQKGSATGELFF
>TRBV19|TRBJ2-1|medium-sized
CASSITGITEQFF
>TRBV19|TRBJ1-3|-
CASSYDRVGNTIYF
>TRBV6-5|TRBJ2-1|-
CASSYSGGRLSEQFF
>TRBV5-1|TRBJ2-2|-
CASSLELAATGELFF
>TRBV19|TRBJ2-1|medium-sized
CASRKGLAGGNEQFF